This T cell receptor (beta chain) was recorded in a study of T cell repertoires in cytomegalovirus infection. Study summary: The study used recently identified HLA-C-restricted and well-studied HLA-B-restricted CMV epitopes. Through public TCR beta signatures, both CMV infection and matching HLA type were indicated.

In regard to this clonotype: What it recognizes is unknown.

MiXCR, applied by TCRdb to the reads, yields one record per CDR3 protein. This table has 830,000 or so distinct CDR3 sequences, 32% appearing once. Regarding the study as a whole: CMV-specific HLA-C-restricted TCR beta clonotypes dominated the ex vivo response.

This sequence was found in a human donor in good health (CMV status not recorded). Some clones in this sample may be carry-over from other donors' samples. The source was cultured CD8+ T cells from PBMCs, collected from culture after CMV antigen stimulation.

CDR3 loop: CASSLAGPVNTEAFF. The CDR3 coding sequence is TGTGCCAGCAGCTTAGCGGGACCCGTGAACACTGAAGCTTTCTTT. The V gene is TRBV7-8, the J gene TRBJ1-1; D possibly corresponds to TRBD1 (5 bases). Per the germline V gene, CDR1 is SGHVS and CDR2 is FQNEAQ. The CDR3 totals 15 residues. Trimming shortened V by 0 bases and J by 0 bases, and 8 bases separated the two germline ends.